This TCR beta chain was captured by sequencing in a study of cytomegalovirus exposure and HLA in healthy donors. The PCR had 60 Vbeta and 13 Jbeta primers. This table comes from immunoSEQ multiplex PCR, and its TCRdb copy is limited to in-frame clones, with some not included. The data show approximately 210,000 clones, about 85% seen once. Germline V lookup: CDR1 LGHNA, CDR2 YSLEER. The CDR3 is 15 amino acids. The V gene lost 1 base and the J gene lost 4 bases, with 13 bases spanning the gap. The sample comprised PBMCs. The chain recombines TRBV4-3 with TRBJ1-2; D may be TRBD1 (6 bases). The TCR comes from a male donor in good health and CMV-seropositive. The CDR3 spells CASSQAMDSAYGYTF. The CDR3 DNA is TGCGCCAGCAGCCAAGCGATGGACAGCGCCTATGGCTACACCTTC.